Presented here are 17 T cell receptor beta chains from one specimen sequenced in a study of Ad26.COV2.S vaccination and SARS-CoV-2 variants. Profiled with immunoSEQ multiplex PCR; TCRdb holds only in-frame clones, not every one. The sample yields some 390,000 clones, less than 90% seen once. The treatment is: roughly 19 received Ad26.COV2.S at low or high dose, single or two shots; roughly five received placebo; per-sample allocation not given. Following the first vaccine or placebo injection, samples were taken on day 63. The source was peripheral blood, collected in a trial of Ad26.COV2.S vaccine versus placebo. The receptors were sampled from a person between 18 and 65 years old who received the Ad26.COV2.S COVID-19 vaccine or a placebo.

The chain carries TRBV27 and TRBJ2-6; the D call may be TRBD1 or TRBD2 (5 bases each). The CDR3 is 17 residues long. The V end was cut by 5 bases, the J end by 0 bases, with 14 bases between. Germline V CDR1 and CDR2: MNHEY, SMNVEV (reference sequence). The CDR3 sequence: CASSPRDVRSGANVLTF. Here the CDR3 DNA reads TGTGCCAGCAGTCCCCGGGACGTACGCTCTGGGGCCAACGTCCTGACTTTC. The full variable domain, in which reference TRBV27 and TRBJ2-6 provide the parts outside the CDR3, is EAQVTQNPRYLITVTGKKLTVTCSQNMNHEYMSWYRQDPGLGLRQIYYSMNVEVTDKGDVPEGYKVSRKEKRNFPLILESPSPNQTSLYFCASSPRDVRSGANVLTFGAGSRLTVL.

This clone was seen a few times. V gene TRBV3-1 (or the pseudogene TRBV3-2) combines with J gene TRBJ1-6, with TRBD1 matching over 10 bases. The junction had 1 base not matched to a gene; V was cut back by 4 bases and J by 7 bases. The CDR3 runs 14 residues. Germline V gene lookup returns CDR1 LGHDT and CDR2 YNNKEL (reference sequence). CDR3 protein: CASSPTGGNSPLHF. For the CDR3, the DNA is TGTGCCAGCAGCCCGACAGGGGGCAATTCACCCCTCCACTTT.

This chain uses TRBV10-3 with TRBJ1-2; D is unclear. The V end was cut by 6 bases, the J end by 5 bases, with 7 bases between. The CDR3 runs 11 residues. Germline V gene data show CDR1 as ENHRY and CDR2 as SYGVKD. CDR3 nucleotide sequence: TGTGCCATCAGCGAGGAGTATGGCTACACCTTC. Amino acid sequence: CAISEEYGYTF.

The rearrangement joins TRBV7-2 to TRBJ1-2; D call uncertain. The CDR3 contains 14 residues. Germline V gene lookup returns CDR1 SGHTA and CDR2 FQGNSA. V gave up 8 bases and J gave up 2 bases, with 15 bases separating them. This CDR3 is CASRRLAGNYGYTF. Here the CDR3 DNA reads TGTGCCAGCCGGCGCTTGGCTGGGAACTATGGCTACACCTTC. Full variable domain (outside the CDR3, taken from reference TRBV7-2 and TRBJ1-2): GAGVSQSPSNKVTEKGKDVELRCDPISGHTALYWYRQSLGQGLEFLIYFQGNSAPDKSGLPSDRFSAERTGGSVSTLTIQRTQQEDSAVYLCASRRLAGNYGYTFGSGTRLTVV.

The chain uses TRBV29-1 and TRBJ1-3; D not resolved. CDR3 length equals 11 residues. CDR1 is SQVTM and CDR2 is ANQGSEA in the germline V gene. Trimming took off 7 bases at V and 6 bases at J, with 10 bases between the two ends. CDR3: CSAGEENTIYF. Written as DNA, the CDR3 is TGCAGCGCCGGGGAAGAAAACACCATATATTTT.

V is TRBV18 and J is TRBJ2-7; tentatively, D is TRBD1 (6 bases). Per germline, CDR1 KGHSH and CDR2 LQKENI. Between the trimmed V and J ends, which lost 0 bases and 2 bases, there was a span of 8 bases. CDR3 length: 14 amino acids. The CDR3 spells CASSPPGHPYEQYF. The CDR3 DNA is TGTGCCAGCTCACCACCGGGACACCCCTACGAGCAGTACTTC.

The chain combines TRBV9 with TRBJ2-3; D might be TRBD1 (5 bases). V gave up 0 bases and J gave up 3 bases, with 11 bases separating them. CDR3 length equals 15 residues. Germline V gives CDR1 SGDLS, CDR2 YYNGEE. The CDR3 coding sequence is TGTGCCAGCAGCGTAGGCCCCCAGGGAACAGATACGCAGTATTTT. Encoded protein: CASSVGPQGTDTQYF.

This clone was observed a single time. The V and J genes are TRBV10-3 and TRBJ1-3; D ambiguous. Trimming removed 5 bases from V and 3 bases from J, with 5 bases in between. The CDR3 loop spans 12 amino acids. Per the germline V gene, CDR1 is ENHRY and CDR2 is SYGVKD. The CDR3 nucleotides are TGTGCCATCAGTCAAAGTGGAAACACCATATATTTT. This sequence encodes CAISQSGNTIYF.

Ten or more counts support this clone. The gene calls are TRBV3-1 (or the pseudogene TRBV3-2) and TRBJ1-2; 7 bases agree with TRBD1. After removal of 7 bases from V and 4 bases from J, the junction contained 18 bases not matched to a gene. The V gene's germline CDR1 is LGHDT and CDR2 YNNKEL (reference sequence). The CDR3 covers 17 residues. For the CDR3, the DNA is TGTGCCAGCACTCCATCGACACCAGACAGGGCCTTCTATGGCTACACCTTC. Translation: CASTPSTPDRAFYGYTF.

This sequence joins TRBV2 and TRBJ1-2, with a tentative D call TRBD1 (5 bases). The CDR3 length is 12 residues. From germline, CDR1 is SNHLY and CDR2 FYNNEI. V dropped 4 bases and J dropped 10 bases, with 13 bases sitting between them. CDR3 nucleotides: TGTGCCAGCAGTGTAAAGGGACGGAACTACACCTTC. Residues: CASSVKGRNYTF.

V and J are TRBV27 and TRBJ2-1; TRBD2 matches at 9 bases. With V trimmed by 3 bases and J by 6 bases, 6 bases remained unmatched. This CDR3 comprises 15 residues. CDR1 is MNHEY, CDR2 SMNVEV, per germline (reference sequence). CDR3 protein: CASSLAGGPVNEQFF. DNA of the CDR3: TGTGCCAGCAGTTTGGCGGGGGGGCCGGTCAATGAGCAGTTCTTC.

With regard to this clone: Other DNA sequences of this sample code for an identical CDR3. The chain uses TRBV5-1 and TRBJ2-2; possibly TRBD1 for D (6 bases). Deletions cut 4 bases from V and 5 bases from J, with 9 bases between. Germline-derived CDR1 and CDR2 are SGHRS and YFSETQ. The CDR3 consists of 13 residues. The CDR3 region is CASSLQGTGELFF. CDR3 DNA: TGCGCCAGCAGCCTACAGGGAACCGGGGAGCTGTTTTTT.

The chain uses TRBV29-1 and TRBJ1-2; D might be TRBD1 (5 bases). V lost 5 bases and J lost 4, with 14 bases in between. The CDR3 totals 13 residues. Germline V gene lookup returns CDR1 SQVTM and CDR2 ANQGSEA. CDR3 region: CSVPQAPGYGYTF. The CDR3 nucleotides are TGCAGCGTTCCACAGGCCCCTGGCTATGGCTACACCTTC.

The chain joins TRBV6-2 or TRBV6-3 to TRBJ2-7; TRBD1 matches 11 bases. CDR1 is MNHEY, CDR2 SVGEGT, per germline. The CDR3 extends over 15 amino acids. V shed 2 bases, J shed 2 bases, and the junction held 2 bases outside the gene matches. The CDR3 here is CASSYRTGGPYEQYF. The DNA of the CDR3 is TGTGCCAGCAGTTACCGGACAGGGGGCCCCTACGAGCAGTACTTC.

This chain links TRBV19 with TRBJ1-4; D remains unclear. This CDR3 has 11 amino acids. CDR1 is LNHDA, CDR2 SQIVND, per germline (reference sequence). Trimming left V 6 bases short and J 7 bases short, with 6 bases between. The CDR3 DNA reads as TGTGCCAGTAGGTCCGGTGAAAAACTGTTTTTT. Amino acid sequence: CASRSGEKLFF.

The V gene is TRBV7-2, the J gene TRBJ1-2, with D possibly being TRBD1 (6 bases). The V and J ends lost 5 bases and 4 bases respectively, with 14 bases between them. The CDR3 extends over 14 amino acids. Looked up from germline, CDR1 is SGHTA and CDR2 is FQGNSA. This CDR3 reads CASSLRQVGYGYTF. CDR3 DNA sequence: TGTGCCAGCAGCCTACGACAGGTGGGCTATGGCTACACCTTC.

CDR3 nucleotides: TGTGCCAGCAGTCAGAGTAGGGGCCCCCTCCACTTT. Translated: CASSQSRGPLHF. The chain joins TRBV6-5 to TRBJ1-6; D might be TRBD1 (5 bases). The CDR3 is 12 residues long. Per germline, CDR1 MNHEY and CDR2 SVGAGI. The V end was cut by 5 bases, the J end by 13 bases, with 12 bases between.